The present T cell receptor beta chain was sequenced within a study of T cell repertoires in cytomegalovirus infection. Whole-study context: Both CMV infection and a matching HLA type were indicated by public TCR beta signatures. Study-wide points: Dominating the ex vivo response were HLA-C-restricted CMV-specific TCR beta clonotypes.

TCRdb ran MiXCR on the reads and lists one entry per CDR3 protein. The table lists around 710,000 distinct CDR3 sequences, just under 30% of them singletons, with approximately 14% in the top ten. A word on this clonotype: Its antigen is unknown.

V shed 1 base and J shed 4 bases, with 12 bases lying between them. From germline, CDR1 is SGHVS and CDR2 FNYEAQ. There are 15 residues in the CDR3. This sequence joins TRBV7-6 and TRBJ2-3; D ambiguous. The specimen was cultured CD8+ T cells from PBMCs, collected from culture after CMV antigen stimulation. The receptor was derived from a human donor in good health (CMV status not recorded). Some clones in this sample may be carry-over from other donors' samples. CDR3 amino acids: CASSLERSDADTQYF. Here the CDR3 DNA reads TGTGCCAGCAGCTTAGAACGGAGTGACGCAGATACGCAGTATTTT.